This TCR beta chain was identified in a study of T-cell reconstitution after alpha-beta-depleted transplantation in children. Notes on the study in general: The high TCRbeta diversity at day 60 in some patients came from surviving recipient T cells and thymic progenitors. Newly produced T cells mostly provided counts and TCRbeta diversity after one year, as hyperexpanded clones declined. Several hundred expanded graft clones reportedly gave rise to the alpha-beta T cells present about two months after transplant.

Researchers prepared the TCRbeta library using unique molecular identifiers, the study reports. MiXCR, applied by TCRdb to the PCR reads, yields one record per CDR3 protein. The sample consists of about a million distinct CDR3 sequences, about 29% of them appearing once. The CDR3 is made up of 14 amino acids. J lost 4 bases, V lost 5 bases, and 4 bases had no gene match. From germline, CDR1 is SGHTA and CDR2 FQGNSA. Comment on this clonotype: Its cognate antigen is unknown.

This material consisted of PBMCs, mostly from graft donor cells, taken 360 days after TCRalphabeta/CD19-depleted stem cell transplant. The chain combines TRBV7-2 with TRBJ2-5; TRBD2 matches 10 bases. This TCR was sampled from a boy younger than two who had a stem cell transplant for SCID, so the T cells may come from the graft donor. The CDR3 region is CASSPGTSVETQYF. The CDR3 nucleotides are TGTGCCAGCAGCCCCGGGACTAGCGTAGAGACCCAGTACTTC.